A single T cell receptor (beta chain) is shown here with its context. The V and J ends lost 3 bases and 6 bases, in that order; junction bases with no gene match: 5. The V gene's germline CDR1 is DFQATT and CDR2 SNEGSKA (reference sequence). The CDR3 is 13 amino acids. The data are from a study of blood T cell repertoires in COVID-19. In the original processing: Quantification of nucleated cells was approximated via reference gene primer amplification. Clones were sequenced by immunoSEQ multiplex PCR, and TCRdb holds only the in-frame ones, with some missing. V, J and clone size derive from that table, while D and trimming were established from the DNA sequence. The data contain roughly 520,000 clones, approximately 87% of them singletons. Living in under 30 US areas, the participants were between roughly 18 and 95 years of age.

V usage is TRBV20-1 and J usage is TRBJ2-7, with TRBD2 matching 10 bases. Material for sequencing was PBMCs or T cells enriched from blood (not recorded which). This TCR was sampled from a woman aged 40 to 50 who had recovered from COVID-19. The CDR3 reads CSASVSGRSEQYF. The DNA of the CDR3 is TGCAGTGCTAGTGTTAGCGGGAGGAGCGAGCAGTACTTC.